Detailed here is one T cell receptor (beta chain). Germline lookup yields CDR1 MNHEY and CDR2 SVGAGI. The CDR3 contains 13 residues. The V gene lost 7 bases and the J gene lost 1 base, with 10 bases spanning the gap. This sample was taken from a study of blood T cell repertoires in COVID-19. Overall study: The United States, Italy and Spain provided the acute and convalescent COVID-19 samples. T cells, B-cell-depleted T cells, or PBMCs supplied cDNA or gDNA.

Original methodology: The assay estimated nucleated cells by amplifying reference gene primers. Measured with immunoSEQ multiplex PCR; TCRdb has only the in-frame clones, and not every one. V and J calls and clone size are given by that table; D and trimming were obtained from the DNA. Of approximately 200,000 clones in the sample, roughly 80% are singletons; the top ten hold roughly 3%. Material for sequencing was peripheral blood. The rearrangement links TRBV6-5 to TRBJ2-5; maybe TRBD2 (6 bases). This TCR came from a woman between 25 and 40 years old who had recovered from COVID-19. CDR3 nucleotide sequence: TGTGCCAGCAAGGAGGGCCTCCAAGAGACCCAGTACTTC. Residues: CASKEGLQETQYF.